The clone carrying this T cell receptor beta chain counts as medium-sized by frequency. This CDR3 comprises 11 residues. Germline V CDR1 and CDR2: SQVTM, ANQGSEA. This sample stems from a study of T cell clusters in autoimmune cytopenias. TRB was amplified from approximately 230 ng of peripheral blood genomic DNA per sample. TRB rearrangements were amplified by touch-down multiplex PCR with mixed TRB-A/B primers. TCRdb processed the multiplex PCR reads again and assigns one entry to each CDR3 protein, with no DNA. Its table records around 10,000 distinct CDR3 sequences. These records were also assigned to another study, of T cell repertoires in aging, cancer and after chemotherapy.

This chain uses TRBV29-1 with TRBJ2-7. The sequenced sample consisted of peripheral blood. This TCR derives from a human donor in good health. CDR3 sequence reads: CSGRTSYEQYF.